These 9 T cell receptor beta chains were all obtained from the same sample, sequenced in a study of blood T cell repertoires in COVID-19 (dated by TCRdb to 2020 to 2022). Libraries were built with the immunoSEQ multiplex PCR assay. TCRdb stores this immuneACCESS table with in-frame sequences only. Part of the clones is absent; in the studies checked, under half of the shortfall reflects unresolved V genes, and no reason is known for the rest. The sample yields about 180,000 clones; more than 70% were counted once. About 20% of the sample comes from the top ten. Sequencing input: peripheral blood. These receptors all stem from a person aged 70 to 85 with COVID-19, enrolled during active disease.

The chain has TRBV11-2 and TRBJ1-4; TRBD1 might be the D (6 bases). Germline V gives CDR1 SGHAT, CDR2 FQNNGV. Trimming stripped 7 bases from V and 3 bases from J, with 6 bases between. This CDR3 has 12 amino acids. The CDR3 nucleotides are TGTGCCAGCACAGGGGCTAATGAAAAACTGTTTTTT. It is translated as CASTGANEKLFF.

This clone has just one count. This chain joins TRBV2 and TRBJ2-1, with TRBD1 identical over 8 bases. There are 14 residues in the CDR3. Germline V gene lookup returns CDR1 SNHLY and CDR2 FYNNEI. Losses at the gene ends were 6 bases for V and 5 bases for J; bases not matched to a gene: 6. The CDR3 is CASRVSGQDNEQFF. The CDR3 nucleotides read TGTGCCAGCAGAGTTTCGGGACAGGACAATGAGCAGTTCTTC. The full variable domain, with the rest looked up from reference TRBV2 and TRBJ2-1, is EPEVTQTPSHQVTQMGQEVILRCVPISNHLYFYWYRQILGQKVEFLVSFYNNEISEKSEIFDDQFSVERPDGSNFTLKIRSTKLEDSAMYFCASRVSGQDNEQFFGPGTRLTVL.

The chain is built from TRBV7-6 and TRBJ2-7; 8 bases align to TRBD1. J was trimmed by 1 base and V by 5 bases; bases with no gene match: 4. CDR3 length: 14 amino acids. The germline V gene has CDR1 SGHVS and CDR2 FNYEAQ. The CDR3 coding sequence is TGTGCCAGCAGCGTGGACAGGGTTTCCTACGAGCAGTACTTC. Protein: CASSVDRVSYEQYF.

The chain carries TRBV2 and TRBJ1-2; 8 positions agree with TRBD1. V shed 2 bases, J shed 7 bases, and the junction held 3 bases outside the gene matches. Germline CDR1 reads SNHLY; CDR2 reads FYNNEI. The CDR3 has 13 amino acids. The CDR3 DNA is TGTGCCAGCAGTGAATACAGGGGGGGTGGCTACACCTTC. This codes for CASSEYRGGGYTF.

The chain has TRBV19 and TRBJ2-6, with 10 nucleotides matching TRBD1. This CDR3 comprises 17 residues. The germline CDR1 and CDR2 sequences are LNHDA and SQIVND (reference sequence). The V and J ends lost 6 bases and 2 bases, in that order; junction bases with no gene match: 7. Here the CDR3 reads CASRTGGGSAGANVLTF. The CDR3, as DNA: TGTGCCAGTAGGACAGGGGGCGGATCAGCTGGGGCCAACGTCCTGACTTTC.

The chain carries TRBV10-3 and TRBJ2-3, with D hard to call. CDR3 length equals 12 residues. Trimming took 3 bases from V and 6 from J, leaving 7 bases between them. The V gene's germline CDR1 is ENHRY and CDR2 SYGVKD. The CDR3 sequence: CAISDGADTQYF. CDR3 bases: TGTGCCATCAGTGATGGAGCGGATACGCAGTATTTT.

CDR3 residues: CSVEARQGGVQYF. CDR3 sequence (DNA): TGCAGCGTTGAAGCGAGACAGGGGGGGGTCCAGTACTTC. This rearrangement joins TRBV29-1 to TRBJ2-5; 9 bases map to TRBD1. The CDR3 contains 13 residues. Looked up from germline, CDR1 is SQVTM and CDR2 is ANQGSEA. With 1 base clipped from V and 10 bases from J, the junction kept 7 bases outside the gene matches.

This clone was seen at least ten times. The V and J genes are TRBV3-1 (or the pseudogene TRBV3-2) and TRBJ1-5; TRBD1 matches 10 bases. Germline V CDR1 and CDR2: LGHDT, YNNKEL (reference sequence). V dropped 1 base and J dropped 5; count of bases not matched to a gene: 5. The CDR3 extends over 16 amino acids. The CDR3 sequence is CASSQATGGWDQPQHF. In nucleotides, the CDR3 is TGTGCCAGCAGCCAAGCGACAGGGGGCTGGGATCAGCCCCAGCATTTT.

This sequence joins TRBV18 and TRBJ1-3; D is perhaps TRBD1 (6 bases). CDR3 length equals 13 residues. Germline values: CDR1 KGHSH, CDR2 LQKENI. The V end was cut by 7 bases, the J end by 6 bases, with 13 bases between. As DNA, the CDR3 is TGTGCCAGCTTCACCGGGACACTAAACACCATATATTTT. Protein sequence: CASFTGTLNTIYF.